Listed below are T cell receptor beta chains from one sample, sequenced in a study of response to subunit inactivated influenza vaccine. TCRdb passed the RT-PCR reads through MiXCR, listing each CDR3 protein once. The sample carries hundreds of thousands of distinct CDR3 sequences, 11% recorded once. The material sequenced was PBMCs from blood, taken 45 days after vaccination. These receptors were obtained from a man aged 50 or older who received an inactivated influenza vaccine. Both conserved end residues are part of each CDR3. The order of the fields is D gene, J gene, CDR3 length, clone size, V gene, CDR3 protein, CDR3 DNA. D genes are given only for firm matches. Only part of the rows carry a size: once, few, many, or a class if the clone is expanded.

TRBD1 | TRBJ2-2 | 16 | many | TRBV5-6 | CASSLGGGLNTGELFF | TGTGCCAGCAGCTTGGGAGGGGGCCTAAACACCGGGGAGCTGTTTTTT
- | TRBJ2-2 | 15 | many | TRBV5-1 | CASSSPTPNTGELFF | TGCGCCAGCAGCTCCCCCACTCCGAACACCGGGGAGCTGTTTTTT
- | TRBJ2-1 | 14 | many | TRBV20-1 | CSAWVWGSYNEQFF | TGCAGTGCTTGGGTTTGGGGGTCCTACAATGAGCAGTTCTTC
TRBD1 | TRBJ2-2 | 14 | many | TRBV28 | CARDRGWSTGELFF | TGTGCCAGGGACAGGGGTTGGAGCACCGGGGAGCTGTTTTTT
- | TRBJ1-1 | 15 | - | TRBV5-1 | CASSLDWGWDTEAFF | TGCGCCAGCAGCCTGGATTGGGGGTGGGACACTGAAGCTTTCTTT
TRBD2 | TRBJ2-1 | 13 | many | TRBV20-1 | CSAPLAGEVGQFF | TGCAGTGCTCCACTAGCGGGGGAGGTTGGGCAGTTCTTC
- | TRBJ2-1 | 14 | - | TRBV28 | CASRRESSYNEQFF | TGTGCCAGCCGCAGAGAGAGCTCCTACAATGAGCAGTTCTTC
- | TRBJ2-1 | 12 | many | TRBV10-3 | CAISGQHNEQFF | TGTGCCATCAGTGGGCAGCACAATGAGCAGTTCTTC
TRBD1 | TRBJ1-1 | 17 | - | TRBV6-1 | CASLPPPDRVGNTEAFF | TGTGCCAGCCTCCCCCCCCCCGACAGGGTAGGGAACACTGAAGCTTTCTTT
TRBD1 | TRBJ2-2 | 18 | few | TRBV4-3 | CASSQGTWGTGDTGELFF | TGCGCCAGCAGCCAAGGCACTTGGGGAACAGGGGACACCGGGGAGCTGTTTTTT